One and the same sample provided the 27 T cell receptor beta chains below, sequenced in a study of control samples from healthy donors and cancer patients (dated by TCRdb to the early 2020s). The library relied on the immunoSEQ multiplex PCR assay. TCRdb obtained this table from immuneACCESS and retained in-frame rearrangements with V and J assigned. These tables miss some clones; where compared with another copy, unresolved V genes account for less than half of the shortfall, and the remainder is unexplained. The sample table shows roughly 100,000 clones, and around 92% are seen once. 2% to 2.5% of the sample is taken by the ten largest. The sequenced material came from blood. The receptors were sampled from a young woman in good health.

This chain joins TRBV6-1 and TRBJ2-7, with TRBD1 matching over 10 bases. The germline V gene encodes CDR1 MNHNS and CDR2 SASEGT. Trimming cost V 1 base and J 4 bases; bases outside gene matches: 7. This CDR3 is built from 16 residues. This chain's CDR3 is CASSEDGGQGIYEQYF. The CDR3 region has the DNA TGTGCCAGCAGTGAAGATGGGGGACAGGGGATTTACGAGCAGTACTTC.

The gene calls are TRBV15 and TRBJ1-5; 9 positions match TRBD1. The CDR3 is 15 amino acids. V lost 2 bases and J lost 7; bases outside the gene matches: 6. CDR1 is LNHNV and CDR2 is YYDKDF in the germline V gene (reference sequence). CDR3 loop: CATSRNPGQGQPQHF. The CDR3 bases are TGTGCCACCAGCAGAAACCCGGGACAGGGACAGCCCCAGCATTTT.

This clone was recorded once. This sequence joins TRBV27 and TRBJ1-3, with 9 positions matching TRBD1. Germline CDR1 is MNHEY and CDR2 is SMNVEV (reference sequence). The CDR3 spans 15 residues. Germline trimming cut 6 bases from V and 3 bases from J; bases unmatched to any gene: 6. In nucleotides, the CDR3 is TGTGCCAGCAGGGGGACAGGGAGGAATGGAAACACCATATATTTT. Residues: CASRGTGRNGNTIYF.

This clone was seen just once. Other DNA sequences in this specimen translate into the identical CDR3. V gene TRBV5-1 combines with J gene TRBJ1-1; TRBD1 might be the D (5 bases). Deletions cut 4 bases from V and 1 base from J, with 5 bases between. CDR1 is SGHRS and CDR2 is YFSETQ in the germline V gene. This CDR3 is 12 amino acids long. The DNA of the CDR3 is TGCGCCAGCAGCCAGGGGAACACTGAAGCTTTCTTT. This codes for CASSQGNTEAFF.

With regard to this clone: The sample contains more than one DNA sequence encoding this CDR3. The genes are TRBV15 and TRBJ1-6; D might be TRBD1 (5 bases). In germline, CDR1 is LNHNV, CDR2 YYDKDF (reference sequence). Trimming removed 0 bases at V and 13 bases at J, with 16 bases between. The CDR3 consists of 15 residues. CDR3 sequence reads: CATSRENAGRAPLHF. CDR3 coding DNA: TGTGCCACCAGCAGAGAGAATGCAGGGCGGGCCCCCCTCCACTTT.

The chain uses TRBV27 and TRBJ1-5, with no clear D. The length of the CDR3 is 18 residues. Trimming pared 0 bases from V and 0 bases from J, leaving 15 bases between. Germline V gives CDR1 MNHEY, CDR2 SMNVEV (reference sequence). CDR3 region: CASSLSFASRNSNQPQHF. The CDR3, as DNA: TGTGCCAGCAGTTTATCGTTCGCGAGTCGCAATAGCAATCAGCCCCAGCATTTT.

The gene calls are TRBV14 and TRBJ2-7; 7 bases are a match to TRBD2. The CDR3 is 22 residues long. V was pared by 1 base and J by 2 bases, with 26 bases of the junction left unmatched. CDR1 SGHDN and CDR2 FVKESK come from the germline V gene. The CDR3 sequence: CASSQVWGPGGSPAGSPYEQYF. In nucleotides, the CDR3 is TGTGCCAGCAGCCAAGTATGGGGCCCGGGGGGTTCTCCCGCGGGGTCCCCCTACGAGCAGTACTTC.

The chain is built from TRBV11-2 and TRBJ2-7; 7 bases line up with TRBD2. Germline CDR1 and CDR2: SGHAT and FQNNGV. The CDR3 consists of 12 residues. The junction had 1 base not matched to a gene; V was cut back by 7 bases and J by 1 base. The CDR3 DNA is TGTGCCAGCAAGCGGGGTTCCTACGAGCAGTACTTC. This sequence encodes CASKRGSYEQYF.

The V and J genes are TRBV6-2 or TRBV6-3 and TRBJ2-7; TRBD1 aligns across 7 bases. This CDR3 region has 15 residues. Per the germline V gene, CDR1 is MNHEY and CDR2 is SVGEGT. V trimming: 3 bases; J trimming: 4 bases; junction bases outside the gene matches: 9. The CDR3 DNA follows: TGTGCCAGCAGTTATTTTAAGGGACAGATATACGAGCAGTACTTC. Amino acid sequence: CASSYFKGQIYEQYF.

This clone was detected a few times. CDR3 in DNA: TGCGCCAGCAGCCAAGGGGGGTTGGAGGCGATGGTCCCCCTCCACTTT. This encodes CASSQGGLEAMVPLHF. The V and J genes are TRBV4-1 and TRBJ1-6, with a tentative D call TRBD1 (5 bases). The CDR3 has 16 amino acids. Trimming pared 1 base from V and 13 bases from J, leaving 20 bases between. Germline loops: CDR1 MGHRA, CDR2 YSYEKL.

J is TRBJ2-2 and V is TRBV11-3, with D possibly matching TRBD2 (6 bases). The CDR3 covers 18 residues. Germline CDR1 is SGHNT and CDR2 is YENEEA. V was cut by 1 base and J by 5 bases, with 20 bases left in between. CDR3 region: CASSLGFAGKVFTGELFF. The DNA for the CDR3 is TGTGCCAGCAGCTTAGGGTTTGCGGGGAAGGTTTTTACCGGGGAGCTGTTTTTT.

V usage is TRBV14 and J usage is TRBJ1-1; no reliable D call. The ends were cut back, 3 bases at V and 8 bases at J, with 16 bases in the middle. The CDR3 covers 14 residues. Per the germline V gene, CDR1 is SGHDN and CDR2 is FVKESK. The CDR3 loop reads CASSQARGLGEAFF. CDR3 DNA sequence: TGTGCCAGCAGCCAGGCAAGAGGATTGGGGGAAGCTTTCTTT.

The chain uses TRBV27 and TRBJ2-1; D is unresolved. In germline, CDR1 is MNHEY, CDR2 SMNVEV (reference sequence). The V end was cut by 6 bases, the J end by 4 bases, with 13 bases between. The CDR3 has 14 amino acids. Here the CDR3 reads CASSGRISYNEQFF. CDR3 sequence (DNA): TGTGCCAGCAGCGGACGGATCTCTTACAATGAGCAGTTCTTC.

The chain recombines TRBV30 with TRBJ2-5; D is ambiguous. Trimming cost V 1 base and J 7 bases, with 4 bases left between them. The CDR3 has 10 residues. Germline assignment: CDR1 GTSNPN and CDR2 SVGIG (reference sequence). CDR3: CAWSGGTQYF. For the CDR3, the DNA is TGTGCCTGGAGTGGGGGGACCCAGTACTTC.

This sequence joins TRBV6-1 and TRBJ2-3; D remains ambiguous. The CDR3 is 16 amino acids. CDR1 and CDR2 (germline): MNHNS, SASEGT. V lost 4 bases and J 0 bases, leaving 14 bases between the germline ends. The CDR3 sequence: CASSAHNSLSTDTQYF. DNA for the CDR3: TGTGCCAGCAGTGCCCATAACTCCCTCAGCACAGATACGCAGTATTTT.

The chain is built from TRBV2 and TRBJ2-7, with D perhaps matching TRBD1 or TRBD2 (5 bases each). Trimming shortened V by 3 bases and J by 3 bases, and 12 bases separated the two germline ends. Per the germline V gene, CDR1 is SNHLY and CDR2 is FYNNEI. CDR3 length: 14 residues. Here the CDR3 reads CASSDFGTLYEQYF. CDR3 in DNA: TGTGCCAGCAGTGATTTCGGGACCCTCTACGAGCAGTACTTC.

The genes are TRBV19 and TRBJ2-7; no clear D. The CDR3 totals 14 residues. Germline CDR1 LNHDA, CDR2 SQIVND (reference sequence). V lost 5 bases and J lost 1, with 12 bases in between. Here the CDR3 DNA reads TGTGCCAGTAGTCCCCGCCTTGCATCCTACGAGCAGTACTTC. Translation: CASSPRLASYEQYF.

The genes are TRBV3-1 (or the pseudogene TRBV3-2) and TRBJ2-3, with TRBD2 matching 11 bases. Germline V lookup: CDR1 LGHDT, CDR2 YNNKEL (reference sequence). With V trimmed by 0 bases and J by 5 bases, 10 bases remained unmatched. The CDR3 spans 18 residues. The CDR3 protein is CASSQDQVAGGHGDTQYF. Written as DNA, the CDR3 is TGTGCCAGCAGCCAAGATCAGGTAGCGGGGGGGCATGGAGATACGCAGTATTTT.

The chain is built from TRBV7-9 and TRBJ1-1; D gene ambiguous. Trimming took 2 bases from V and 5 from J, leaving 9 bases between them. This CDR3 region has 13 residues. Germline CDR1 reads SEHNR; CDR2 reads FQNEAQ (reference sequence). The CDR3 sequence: CASSLSGGTEAFF. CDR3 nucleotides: TGTGCCAGCAGCTTATCTGGCGGTACTGAAGCTTTCTTT. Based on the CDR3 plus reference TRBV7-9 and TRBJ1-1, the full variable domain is DTGVSQNPRHKITKRGQNVTFRCDPISEHNRLYWYRQTLGQGPEFLTYFQNEAQLEKSRLLSDRFSAERPKGSFSTLEIQRTEQGDSAMYLCASSLSGGTEAFFGQGTRLTVV.

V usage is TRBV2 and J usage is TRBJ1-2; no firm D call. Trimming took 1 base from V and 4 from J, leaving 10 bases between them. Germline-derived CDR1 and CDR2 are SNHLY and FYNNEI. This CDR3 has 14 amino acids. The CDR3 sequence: CASSEEPGIYGYTF. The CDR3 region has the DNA TGTGCCAGCAGTGAAGAGCCGGGTATCTATGGCTACACCTTC.

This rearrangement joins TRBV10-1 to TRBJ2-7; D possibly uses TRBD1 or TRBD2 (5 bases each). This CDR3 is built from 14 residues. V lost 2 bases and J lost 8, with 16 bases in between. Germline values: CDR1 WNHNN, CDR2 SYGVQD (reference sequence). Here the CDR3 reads CASSEPGTDKKQYF. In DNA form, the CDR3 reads TGCGCCAGCAGTGAGCCCGGGACCGATAAAAAGCAGTACTTC.

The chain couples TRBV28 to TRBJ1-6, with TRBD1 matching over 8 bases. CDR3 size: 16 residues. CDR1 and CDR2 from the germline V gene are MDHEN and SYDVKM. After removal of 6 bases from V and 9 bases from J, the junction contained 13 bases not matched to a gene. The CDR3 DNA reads TGTGCCAGCAGACAGACAGGGGCTGGTGGTAGTTCACCCCTCCACTTT. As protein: CASRQTGAGGSSPLHF.

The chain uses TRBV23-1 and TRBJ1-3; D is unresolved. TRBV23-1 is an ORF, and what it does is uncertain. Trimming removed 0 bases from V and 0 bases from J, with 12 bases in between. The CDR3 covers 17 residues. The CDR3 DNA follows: TGCGCCAGCAGTCAATCTCCGAGGTCGAACTCTGGAAACACCATATATTTT. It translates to CASSQSPRSNSGNTIYF.

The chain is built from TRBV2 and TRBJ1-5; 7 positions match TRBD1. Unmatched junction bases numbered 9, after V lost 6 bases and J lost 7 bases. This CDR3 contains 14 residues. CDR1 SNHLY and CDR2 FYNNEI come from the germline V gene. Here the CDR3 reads CASSAGTVGQPQHF. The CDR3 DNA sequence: TGTGCCAGCAGCGCAGGGACAGTTGGCCAGCCCCAGCATTTT.

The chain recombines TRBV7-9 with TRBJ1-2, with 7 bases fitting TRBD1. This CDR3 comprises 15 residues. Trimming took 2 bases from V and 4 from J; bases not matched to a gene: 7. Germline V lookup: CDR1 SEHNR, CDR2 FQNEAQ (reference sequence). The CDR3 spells CASSLPIGTAYGYTF. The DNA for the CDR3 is TGTGCCAGCAGCTTACCAATCGGGACAGCCTATGGCTACACCTTC.

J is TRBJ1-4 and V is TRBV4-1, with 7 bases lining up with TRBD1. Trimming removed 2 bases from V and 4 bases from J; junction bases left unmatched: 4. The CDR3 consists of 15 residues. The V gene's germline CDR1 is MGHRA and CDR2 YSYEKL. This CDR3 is CASSQTGVVNEKLFF. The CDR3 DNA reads TGCGCCAGCAGCCAAACAGGGGTGGTTAATGAAAAACTGTTTTTT.

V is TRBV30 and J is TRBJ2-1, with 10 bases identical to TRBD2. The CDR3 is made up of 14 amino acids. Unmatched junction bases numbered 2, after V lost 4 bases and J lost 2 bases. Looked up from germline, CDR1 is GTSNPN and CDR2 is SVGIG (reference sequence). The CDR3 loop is CAWNSGGPYNEQFF. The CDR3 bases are TGTGCCTGGAATAGCGGGGGGCCCTACAATGAGCAGTTCTTC. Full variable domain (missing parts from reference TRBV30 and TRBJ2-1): SQTIHQWPATLVQPVGSPLSLECTVEGTSNPNLYWYRQAAGRGLQLLFYSVGIGQISSEVPQNLSASRPQDRQFILSSKKLLLSDSGFYLCAWNSGGPYNEQFFGPGTRLTVL.